Shown below are 32 T cell receptor beta chains from a single sample sequenced in a study of blood T cell repertoires in COVID-19. The table came from immunoSEQ multiplex PCR; TCRdb's copy has only in-frame clones and leaves some out. Counted here are about 120,000 clones, approximately 90% occurring once; the ten biggest clones make up about 19%. Sequencing was carried out using peripheral blood. The receptors stem from a human donor with acute or convalescent COVID-19. The donor label of this sample is uncertain.

The chain combines TRBV4-3 with TRBJ2-7; 9 nucleotides line up with TRBD1. The CDR3 covers 15 residues. V shed 4 bases and J 3 bases; nucleotides not matched to a gene: 7. From germline, CDR1 is LGHNA and CDR2 YSLEER. The CDR3 DNA reads as TGCGCCAGCAGCCGCCAAACAGGGGGCTTCTACGAGCAGTACTTC. Amino acid sequence: CASSRQTGGFYEQYF.

The chain is built from TRBV28 and TRBJ1-1; D is unclear. V lost 5 bases, J lost 1 base, and 8 bases lay in between. The CDR3 contains 13 residues. Germline CDR1 and CDR2: MDHEN and SYDVKM. The CDR3 sequence is CASSAYRNTEAFF. The DNA of the CDR3 is TGTGCCAGCAGTGCGTACAGGAACACTGAAGCTTTCTTT.

This sequence joins TRBV7-2 and TRBJ1-2, with D possibly TRBD1 on 5 matching bases. The length of the CDR3 is 15 residues. V lost 2 bases and J lost 4, with 14 bases in between. Germline V gives CDR1 SGHTA, CDR2 FQGNSA. The DNA of the CDR3 is TGTGCCAGCAGCTTAATAGGGGCCCTGGGCTATGGCTACACCTTC. Translated: CASSLIGALGYGYTF.

This chain links TRBV5-1 with TRBJ2-2; 7 nucleotides line up with TRBD2. Germline V gives CDR1 SGHRS, CDR2 YFSETQ. The CDR3 loop spans 15 amino acids. V lost 0 bases and J lost 6; bases outside the gene matches: 5. CDR3 in amino acids: CASSLALASAGELFF. CDR3 nucleotides: TGCGCCAGCAGCTTGGCACTAGCGTCGGCCGGGGAGCTGTTTTTT.

The chain has TRBV28 and TRBJ2-7; 8 positions match TRBD2. The CDR3 totals 14 residues. Germline V lookup: CDR1 MDHEN, CDR2 SYDVKM. The junction had 3 bases not matched to a gene; V was cut back by 2 bases and J by 3 bases. CDR3: CASSLPGGLYEQYF. CDR3 coding DNA: TGTGCCAGCAGTTTACCGGGAGGGCTCTACGAGCAGTACTTC. The variable domain in full, completed from reference TRBV28 and TRBJ2-7, reads DVKVTQSSRYLVKRTGEKVFLECVQDMDHENMFWYRQDPGLGLRLIYFSYDVKMKEKGDIPEGYSVSREKKERFSLILESASTNQTSMYLCASSLPGGLYEQYFGPGTRLTVT.

The chain combines TRBV28 with TRBJ2-1; 11 bases line up with TRBD2. The CDR3 extends over 16 amino acids. The V segment lost 2 bases and the J segment 2 bases; nucleotides outside the gene matches: 2. CDR1 MDHEN and CDR2 SYDVKM come from the germline V gene. CDR3 DNA: TGTGCCAGCAGTTTAACGACTAGCGGGACCTACAATGAGCAGTTCTTC. Its translation: CASSLTTSGTYNEQFF.

The chain carries TRBV10-3 and TRBJ2-2, with a tentative D call TRBD1 (7 bases). Germline V gene lookup returns CDR1 ENHRY and CDR2 SYGVKD. The CDR3 has 14 amino acids. Trimming took 6 bases from V and 4 from J, leaving 12 bases between them. As DNA, the CDR3 is TGTGCCATCAGAGGGCAGGGGGGCACCGGGGAGCTGTTTTTT. Encoded protein: CAIRGQGGTGELFF.

This clone was seen a single time. The chain employs TRBV6-2 or TRBV6-3 and TRBJ1-5; the D gene is possibly TRBD1 (5 bases). This CDR3 has 15 residues. Deletions cut 0 bases from V and 3 bases from J, with 9 bases between. Germline V CDR1 and CDR2: MNHEY, SVGEGT. The CDR3 DNA reads TGTGCCAGCAGTTACTCGACAGTCCTCAATCAGCCCCAGCATTTT. It is translated as CASSYSTVLNQPQHF.

This chain connects TRBV27 to TRBJ2-7, with 9 bases matching TRBD1. Germline-derived CDR1 and CDR2 are MNHEY and SMNVEV (reference sequence). The CDR3 covers 14 residues. V lost 5 bases to trimming and J lost 2 bases; unmatched junction nucleotides: 4. The CDR3 here is CASSPGQGPYEQYF. The CDR3 DNA reads as TGTGCCAGCAGTCCGGGACAGGGACCCTACGAGCAGTACTTC.

V and J are TRBV6-4 and TRBJ2-6; D remains ambiguous. The germline V and J ends were trimmed by 6 bases and 4 bases, with 13 bases remaining between them. Germline V gives CDR1 MRHNA, CDR2 SNTAGT. The CDR3 is 15 amino acids. The CDR3 nucleotides are TGTGCCAGCAGCCCGAAAGCTTCCGGGGCCAACGTCCTGACTTTC. Translating gives CASSPKASGANVLTF.

The chain has TRBV19 and TRBJ2-2; TRBD2 aligns across 9 bases. Germline CDR1 and CDR2: LNHDA and SQIVND (reference sequence). With V trimmed by 3 bases and J by 6 bases, 5 bases remained unmatched. The CDR3 spans 15 residues. The CDR3 loop reads CASSITSGRSGELFF. The DNA of the CDR3 is TGTGCCAGTAGTATTACAAGCGGGAGGTCCGGGGAGCTGTTTTTT.

This chain joins TRBV15 and TRBJ2-2; 9 bases align to TRBD2. Germline trimming cut 1 base from V and 2 bases from J; bases unmatched to any gene: 8. The CDR3 contains 18 residues. Germline-derived CDR1 and CDR2 are LNHNV and YYDKDF (reference sequence). This CDR3 is CATSRGLAELSNTGELFF. CDR3 DNA: TGTGCCACCAGCAGAGGACTAGCGGAGTTATCCAACACCGGGGAGCTGTTTTTT.

The chain recombines TRBV10-3 with TRBJ2-7; D perhaps matches TRBD2 (7 bases). Germline CDR1 is ENHRY and CDR2 is SYGVKD. This CDR3 comprises 12 residues. The V and J ends lost 11 bases and 2 bases respectively, with 13 bases between them. CDR3 DNA: TGTGCCCTCGGGGGGACAACCTACGAGCAGTACTTC. It codes for CALGGTTYEQYF.

The rearrangement links TRBV5-1 to TRBJ2-6, with D possibly matching TRBD1 (5 bases). The V gene's germline CDR1 is SGHRS and CDR2 YFSETQ. CDR3 length: 17 amino acids. Trimming took off 4 bases at V and 0 bases at J, with 14 bases between the two ends. The CDR3 DNA sequence: TGCGCCAGCAGCCGACTGACAGTCTTCTCTGGGGCCAACGTCCTGACTTTC. Its protein is CASSRLTVFSGANVLTF.

The chain employs TRBV2 and TRBJ1-1; 9 bases align to TRBD1. Germline V gene data show CDR1 as SNHLY and CDR2 as FYNNEI. Trimming at V came to 7 bases and at J to 5 bases, leaving 14 bases not matched to a gene. This CDR3 has 16 amino acids. The CDR3 DNA reads TGTGCCAGCAACAGTCCCGGGACAGGGAGCACGACTGAAGCTTTCTTT. Translation: CASNSPGTGSTTEAFF.

This clone occurred once. This rearrangement joins TRBV10-3 to TRBJ2-2, with TRBD1 matching 7 bases. Germline-derived CDR1 and CDR2 are ENHRY and SYGVKD. CDR3 size: 15 residues. V lost 6 bases to trimming and J lost 2 bases; unmatched junction nucleotides: 6. As DNA, the CDR3 is TGTGCCATCAGGGACCAGGGGGATAACACCGGGGAGCTGTTTTTT. It specifies CAIRDQGDNTGELFF.

The V call is TRBV28, the J call TRBJ1-2; D is possibly TRBD1 (5 bases). Trimming left V 2 bases short and J 2 bases short, with 9 bases between. There are 14 residues in the CDR3. Germline CDR1 and CDR2: MDHEN and SYDVKM. The CDR3 sequence is CASSLRQMNYGYTF. CDR3 nucleotides: TGTGCCAGCAGTTTAAGACAGATGAACTATGGCTACACCTTC.

CDR3: CASSYQGNYGYTF. For the CDR3, the DNA is TGTGCCAGCAGTTACCAGGGCAACTATGGCTACACCTTC. The chain is built from TRBV6-2 or TRBV6-3 and TRBJ1-2; the D gene is possibly TRBD1 (5 bases). Trimming cost V 2 bases and J 2 bases, with 6 bases left between them. Germline V gene lookup returns CDR1 MNHEY and CDR2 SVGEGT. The length of the CDR3 is 13 residues.

The genes are TRBV27 and TRBJ1-2; D is unclear. This CDR3 comprises 13 residues. V lost 6 bases to trimming and J lost 8 bases, with 16 bases between them. Germline assignment: CDR1 MNHEY and CDR2 SMNVEV (reference sequence). The CDR3 spells CASSPSGRLGYTF. CDR3 in DNA: TGTGCCAGCAGCCCATCGGGTAGACTCGGCTACACCTTC.

The chain has TRBV6-6 and TRBJ2-7; 10 nucleotides agree with TRBD1. J gave up 7 bases and V 2 bases, and 8 bases lay outside the gene matches. Germline CDR1 reads MNHNY; CDR2 reads SVGAGI (reference sequence). This CDR3 has 15 residues. The CDR3 loop is CASSYSGTGEGEQYF. In DNA, the CDR3 is TGTGCCAGCAGTTACAGTGGGACAGGGGAGGGGGAGCAGTACTTC.

This clone has a single count. DNA for the CDR3: TGTGCCAGCAGCTTAGGTCCGGGAATCCAAGAGACCCAGTACTTC. As protein: CASSLGPGIQETQYF. The gene calls are TRBV7-3 and TRBJ2-5; D perhaps matches TRBD2 (5 bases). Germline CDR1 is SGHTA and CDR2 is FQGTGA. Between the trimmed V and J ends, which lost 2 bases and 1 base, there was a span of 11 bases. This CDR3 contains 15 residues.

The chain uses TRBV15 and TRBJ2-7; 7 nucleotides align to TRBD2. The germline V gene has CDR1 LNHNV and CDR2 YYDKDF (reference sequence). Trimming cost V 1 base and J 2 bases; bases outside gene matches: 5. This CDR3 spans 15 amino acids. CDR3 region: CATSRVAGEAYEQYF. In DNA, the CDR3 is TGTGCCACCAGCAGAGTGGCGGGGGAGGCCTACGAGCAGTACTTC.

This clone was picked up one time. The J gene is TRBJ2-7, the V gene TRBV6-5, with 7 bases lining up with TRBD2. The germline V gene encodes CDR1 MNHEY and CDR2 SVGAGI. The CDR3 is 14 amino acids. J gave up 0 bases and V 6 bases, and 5 bases lay outside the gene matches. The CDR3 reads CASRPRTSSYEQYF. CDR3 sequence (DNA): TGTGCCAGCAGGCCAAGGACTAGCTCCTACGAGCAGTACTTC.

The rearrangement links TRBV4-3 to TRBJ1-5; the D is unclear. Trimming left V 0 bases short and J 5 bases short, with 11 bases between. Looked up from germline, CDR1 is LGHNA and CDR2 is YSLEER. The CDR3 has 15 amino acids. Written as DNA, the CDR3 is TGCGCCAGCAGCCAAGATTATGTCGGGGATCAGCCCCAGCATTTT. Its protein product is CASSQDYVGDQPQHF.

This chain uses TRBV6-5 with TRBJ1-2; TRBD1 is a possible D gene (5 bases). CDR1 and CDR2 (germline): MNHEY, SVGAGI. The CDR3 runs to 13 residues. Trimming took off 9 bases at V and 4 bases at J, with 15 bases between the two ends. This CDR3 reads CASSEEGFYGYTF. CDR3 sequence (DNA): TGTGCCAGTTCGGAGGAGGGGTTCTATGGCTACACCTTC.

The rearrangement links TRBV19 to TRBJ1-5; TRBD1 matches 9 bases. J gave up 1 base and V 7 bases, and 11 bases lay outside the gene matches. CDR3 size: 17 residues. Germline V lookup: CDR1 LNHDA, CDR2 SQIVND (reference sequence). CDR3 nucleotide sequence: TGTGCCAGTAACGCCGGGACAGGGTTCGTGAGCAATCAGCCCCAGCATTTT. Translation gives CASNAGTGFVSNQPQHF.

This chain uses TRBV7-7 with TRBJ2-5; 7 positions agree with TRBD2. Unmatched junction bases numbered 3, after V lost 3 bases and J lost 5 bases. This CDR3 is 13 amino acids long. In germline, CDR1 is SSHAT, CDR2 FNYEAQ (reference sequence). CDR3 region: CASSFSGRETQYF. DNA for the CDR3: TGTGCCAGCAGCTTTTCCGGGAGGGAGACCCAGTACTTC.

The chain employs TRBV9 and TRBJ2-7; weak D call: TRBD2 (5 bases). V was cut by 5 bases and J by 0 bases, with 15 bases left in between. CDR3 length: 15 amino acids. Per germline, CDR1 SGDLS and CDR2 YYNGEE. The CDR3 loop is CASRGAFPDSYEQYF. Here the CDR3 DNA reads TGTGCCAGCAGGGGAGCGTTTCCGGACTCCTACGAGCAGTACTTC. The entire variable domain, with the rest obtained from reference TRBV9 and TRBJ2-7, is as follows: DSGVTQTPKHLITATGQRVTLRCSPRSGDLSVYWYQQSLDQGLQFLIQYYNGEERAKGNILERFSAQQFPDLHSELNLSSLELGDSALYFCASRGAFPDSYEQYFGPGTRLTVT.

This chain links TRBV20-1 with TRBJ1-4; D unresolved. Germline loops: CDR1 DFQATT, CDR2 SNEGSKA (reference sequence). Trimming took 3 bases from V and 8 from J, leaving 7 bases between them. The CDR3 contains 11 residues. The CDR3 loop is CSASTTEKLFF. CDR3 DNA sequence: TGCAGTGCTAGCACGACAGAAAAACTGTTTTTT.

V usage is TRBV4-2 and J usage is TRBJ1-5; maybe TRBD1 (5 bases). The germline CDR1 and CDR2 sequences are LGHNA and YNFKEQ. The CDR3 runs to 17 residues. Trimming shortened V by 0 bases and J by 0 bases, and 12 bases separated the two germline ends. The DNA of the CDR3 is TGTGCCAGCAGCCAAGAACCGGGGGGGTATAGCAATCAGCCCCAGCATTTT. Translated, it gives CASSQEPGGYSNQPQHF.

The rearrangement uses TRBV4-1 and TRBJ1-4, with D uncertain. The germline CDR1 and CDR2 sequences are MGHRA and YSYEKL. This CDR3 comprises 15 residues. Trimming cost V 0 bases and J 4 bases, with 9 bases left between them. The CDR3: CASSQDDTLNEKLFF. The CDR3 nucleotides are TGCGCCAGCAGCCAAGATGACACTCTTAATGAAAAACTGTTTTTT.

The rearrangement joins TRBV28 to TRBJ2-5; 8 bases match TRBD1. Germline trimming cut 5 bases from V and 1 base from J; bases unmatched to any gene: 6. CDR1 and CDR2 (germline): MDHEN, SYDVKM. The CDR3 has 15 residues. This CDR3 is CASSPFGQGQETQYF. DNA of the CDR3: TGTGCCAGCAGTCCGTTCGGACAGGGCCAAGAGACCCAGTACTTC.